Below, 14 T cell receptor beta chains from the same sample are listed, as sequenced in a study of blood T cells in healthy people across ages. For the second PCR, which ran for 7 to 11 cycles, a sample-barcoded 5' primer and a J-beta primer mix were used. Each CDR3 protein is one row after TCRdb ran MiXCR on the 5' RACE reads. This table holds roughly 1.6 million distinct CDR3 sequences, about 31% found once. The sequenced material came from blood. The receptor source for this set is a woman in her 30s in good health.

This clonotype was seen more than once but under ten times. The chain joins TRBV6-1 to TRBJ2-1, with TRBD1 as a possible D gene (5 bases). This CDR3 is 15 amino acids long. CDR1 is MNHNS, CDR2 SASEGT, per germline. The germline V and J ends were trimmed by 7 bases and 6 bases, with 19 bases remaining between them. The CDR3 DNA follows: TGTGCCAGCAACCAAGGGGTTAACCCAATCAATGAGCAGTTCTTC. It specifies CASNQGVNPINEQFF.

This clonotype was found a few times. The rearrangement links TRBV7-2 to TRBJ2-1; perhaps TRBD2 as D (7 bases). Germline CDR1 is SGHTA and CDR2 is FQGNSA. There are 12 residues in the CDR3. Deletions cut 6 bases from V and 8 bases from J, with 11 bases between. The CDR3 loop is CASRKGGYEQFF. CDR3 in DNA: TGTGCCAGCAGAAAGGGGGGGTATGAGCAGTTCTTC.

The chain couples TRBV20-1 to TRBJ1-2; 9 bases map to TRBD1. Germline trimming cut 3 bases from V and 4 bases from J; bases unmatched to any gene: 3. In germline, CDR1 is DFQATT, CDR2 SNEGSKA (reference sequence). This CDR3 is 13 amino acids long. The CDR3 loop reads CSASVQGAYGYTF. CDR3 nucleotide sequence: TGCAGTGCTAGTGTACAGGGGGCCTATGGCTACACCTTC.

Note on this clonotype: The junction departs from the called germline gene at one end, perhaps through a read error. This rearrangement joins TRBV6-6 to TRBJ2-1; D is possibly TRBD2 (5 bases). The CDR3 is made up of 15 amino acids. CDR1 is MNHNY, CDR2 SVGAGI, per germline (reference sequence). The CDR3 loop reads CAGSTERLGGNEQFF. In DNA form, the CDR3 reads TGTGCCGGCAGTACAGAGAGACTTGGAGGAAATGAGCAGTTCTTC.

This clonotype was counted between two and nine times. The chain employs TRBV5-6 and TRBJ2-5; no clear D. CDR1 and CDR2 (germline): SGHDT, YYEEEE. V dropped 0 bases and J dropped 1 base, with 10 bases sitting between them. The length of the CDR3 is 15 residues. CDR3: CASSLATYIQETQYF. For the CDR3, the DNA is TGTGCCAGCAGCTTGGCCACCTATATCCAAGAGACCCAGTACTTC. The whole variable domain, remainder taken from reference TRBV5-6 and TRBJ2-5, is DAGVTQSPTHLIKTRGQQVTLRCSPKSGHDTVSWYQQALGQGPQFIFQYYEEEERQRGNFPDRFSGHQFPNYSSELNVNALLLGDSALYLCASSLATYIQETQYFGPGTRLLVL.

This clonotype showed up just a few times. The gene calls are TRBV18 and TRBJ2-7, with D tentatively TRBD2 (5 bases). The J call is uncertain, as TRBJ2-5 better fits the DNA end. The V gene's germline CDR1 is KGHSH and CDR2 LQKENI. CDR3 size: 15 residues. CDR3 loop: CASSQTWRRRETQYF. In DNA, the CDR3 is TGTGCCAGCTCCCAAACCTGGAGGCGAAGAGAGACCCAGTACTTC.

This clonotype was observed at least ten times. The chain links TRBV3-1 to TRBJ2-7; no clear D. CDR1 and CDR2 from the germline V gene are LGHDT and YNNKEL (reference sequence). CDR3 size: 17 residues. The ends were cut back, 3 bases at V and 6 bases at J, with 24 bases in the middle. CDR3 coding DNA: TGTGCCAGCAGCCACGATAAAGAAGGAACGGGCTGGGGCGAGCAGTACTTC. Translation gives CASSHDKEGTGWGEQYF.

This clonotype was seen just once. V usage is TRBV13 and J usage is TRBJ1-2, with TRBD1 identical over 7 bases. The germline V gene has CDR1 PRHDT and CDR2 FYEKMQ (reference sequence). V shed 0 bases, J shed 12 bases, and the junction held 10 bases outside the gene matches. The CDR3 spans 14 residues. The CDR3 nucleotides are TGTGCCAGCAGCTTAGGAGGGGGCGCGGAGGGCCACACCTTC. Translated, it gives CASSLGGGAEGHTF.

V gene TRBV20-1 combines with J gene TRBJ2-7; 11 positions agree with TRBD2. The CDR3 spans 16 residues. V gave up 3 bases and J gave up 3 bases; unmatched junction bases: 10. CDR1 and CDR2 from the germline V gene are DFQATT and SNEGSKA (reference sequence). CDR3 sequence: CSASLAGGGGLYEQYF. CDR3 sequence (DNA): TGCAGTGCTAGTCTAGCGGGAGGAGGGGGTCTCTACGAGCAGTACTTC.

The sample holds a few counts of this clonotype. This chain uses TRBV10-1 with TRBJ1-2; D might be TRBD1 (5 bases). Looked up from germline, CDR1 is WNHNN and CDR2 is SYGVQD (reference sequence). The germline V and J ends were trimmed by 8 bases and 4 bases, with 14 bases remaining between them. The CDR3 has 13 residues. The CDR3 region is CASPRAESYGYTF. The DNA of the CDR3 is TGCGCCAGCCCCAGGGCCGAGAGCTATGGCTACACCTTC.

The chain recombines TRBV20-1 with TRBJ2-2; D is undetermined. V was cut by 2 bases and J by 2 bases, with 3 bases left in between. The CDR3 loop spans 12 amino acids. Germline V gene sequence: CDR1 DFQATT, CDR2 SNEGSKA (reference sequence). The CDR3 sequence is CSARKNTGELFF. In DNA form, the CDR3 reads TGCAGTGCTAGAAAAAACACCGGGGAGCTGTTTTTT.

This clonotype was found a few times. The J gene is TRBJ1-2, the V gene TRBV20-1; a possible D gene is TRBD1 (6 bases). The CDR3 is 15 residues long. Germline values: CDR1 DFQATT, CDR2 SNEGSKA (reference sequence). V was clipped by 0 bases and J by 8 bases, with 19 bases between them. The CDR3 protein is CSARDRGGAVDGYTF. Here the CDR3 DNA reads TGCAGTGCTAGAGATCGAGGGGGGGCGGTAGACGGCTACACCTTC.

The V gene is TRBV6-6, the J gene TRBJ2-7, with 11 bases that match TRBD1. With V trimmed by 2 bases and J by 2 bases, 5 bases remained unmatched. The CDR3 is made up of 16 amino acids. In germline, CDR1 is MNHNY, CDR2 SVGAGI (reference sequence). The CDR3 here is CASSYGGQGAAYEQYF. CDR3 sequence (DNA): TGTGCCAGCAGTTACGGAGGACAGGGGGCTGCCTACGAGCAGTACTTC.

This clonotype has a handful of counts. V is TRBV24-1 and J is TRBJ2-7; D is unclear. Germline V lookup: CDR1 KGHDR, CDR2 SFDVKD. Trimming left V 3 bases short and J 2 bases short, with 10 bases between. The CDR3 spans 14 residues. The CDR3 loop is CATSDRTHTYEQYF. CDR3 nucleotides: TGTGCCACCAGTGATCGGACCCACACCTACGAGCAGTACTTC.